This note documents a single TCR beta chain sequence. What it binds is unknown. This record comes from a study of OX40 agonist ivuxolimab in advanced cancers. Study as a whole: Patients were dosed intravenously with ivuxolimab at 0.01 to 10 mg/kg every 2 weeks. The eligibility criteria allowed prior anti-PD-1, anti-PD-L1 or anti-CTLA-4 therapy, and 30% to 45% had some.

General study points: Some nonresponders also had low normalized T-cell clonal expansion.

Generated by immunoSEQ multiplex PCR, the TCRdb table keeps only in-frame clones and is missing some. Counted here are 75,000 to 95,000 clones, around 89% occurring once; the ten biggest clones make up roughly 10%. Baseline, cycle 4 day 1, and cycle 7 day 1 were the blood sampling points. This CDR3 is built from 15 residues. V dropped 2 bases and J dropped 5; count of bases not matched to a gene: 3. Germline CDR1 and CDR2: MGHRA and YSYEKL. The V call is TRBV4-1, the J call TRBJ2-7, with 13 bases that match TRBD2. Sequences were derived from CD4+ or CD8+ T cells sorted from blood, sampled in a trial of the OX40 agonist ivuxolimab. This receptor was taken from an adult with an advanced solid tumor such as melanoma, head and neck, liver or kidney cancer. For the CDR3, the DNA is TGCGCCAGCAGCCAACCAGGACTAGCGGGGGACGAGCAGTACTTC. Translation gives CASSQPGLAGDEQYF.